The 5 T cell receptor beta chains listed next were all sequenced from one sample in a study of shared clonotypes between healthy human individuals (TCRdb year 2020). Library creation used the immunoSEQ multiplex PCR assay. Drawn from immuneACCESS, this table holds only the in-frame rearrangements with V and J called that TCRdb kept. Clones are partly lost; checked studies trace under half to an unresolved V gene and leave the rest unexplained. The sample table lists roughly 1,100,000 clones, roughly 75% of them with a count of one. Together, the top ten hold around 1.5% of the sample. The specimen was memory CD4+ T cells sorted from blood. The cell subset or site label here, explained by the study, means: CD45RA-negative fraction. The receptor source for this set is a young man in good health.

For this clone: This specimen includes other DNA sequences encoding the same CDR3. This chain uses TRBV20-1 with TRBJ2-3, with a weak D call TRBD1 (5 bases). Trimming cost V 2 bases and J 5 bases, with 5 bases left between them. CDR3 size: 11 residues. Per germline, CDR1 DFQATT and CDR2 SNEGSKA (reference sequence). The CDR3 loop is CSARRGDTQYF. The DNA for the CDR3 is TGCAGTGCTAGAAGGGGAGATACGCAGTATTTT.

There are a few counts of this clone. A read error likely explains this, since a far larger clone differs by one base. This specimen includes other DNA sequences encoding the same CDR3. The rearrangement joins TRBV6-5 to TRBJ1-1; TRBD1 is a possible D gene (5 bases). V dropped 2 bases and J dropped 1 base, with 5 bases sitting between them. The CDR3 extends over 13 amino acids. Germline CDR1 MNHEY, CDR2 SVGAGI. CDR3 protein: CASSYRGNTEAFF. The CDR3 nucleotides are TGTGCCAGCAGTTACAGGGGGAACACTGAAGCTTTCTTT.

The V call is TRBV7-2, the J call TRBJ1-1; no firm D call. The CDR3 length is 14 residues. Germline V gene sequence: CDR1 SGHTA, CDR2 FQGNSA. V was clipped by 3 bases and J by 4 bases, with 12 bases between them. CDR3 coding DNA: TGTGCCAGCAGCTTTATGCAGTCACCCACTGAAGCTTTCTTT. Its translation: CASSFMQSPTEAFF.

This clone was detected only a few times. The chain uses TRBV2 and TRBJ1-2, with TRBD1 identical over 9 bases. Looked up from germline, CDR1 is SNHLY and CDR2 is FYNNEI. After removal of 5 bases from V and 4 bases from J, the junction contained 5 bases not matched to a gene. The CDR3 sequence is 14 residues long. The CDR3: CASSPRQGGYGYTF. CDR3 bases: TGTGCCAGCAGTCCACGACAGGGGGGCTATGGCTACACCTTC.

Details on this clone: A far larger clone is off by one base, so a read error is likely. The same CDR3 arises from other DNA sequences in this sample as well. The chain employs TRBV5-1 and TRBJ2-1, with 8 bases identical to TRBD2. Germline CDR1 and CDR2: SGHRS and YFSETQ. The CDR3 is 15 residues long. CDR3 coding DNA: TGCGCTAGCAGCGTGACTAGCGCTACCTACAATGAGCAGTTCTTC. It codes for CASSVTSATYNEQFF.